This entry lists 14 T cell receptor beta chains sequenced from one sample in a study of cytomegalovirus exposure and HLA in healthy donors. PCR employed 60 Vbeta and 13 Jbeta primers. Clones were read by immunoSEQ multiplex PCR, and TCRdb kept only the in-frame ones, dropping some. This sample carries 90,000 to 150,000 clones, 55% to 65% of them seen once, and the ten largest clones take 10%. Sequenced sample: PBMCs. These receptors were obtained from a man in his forties in good health and CMV-seropositive.

This clone was observed once. J is TRBJ2-5 and V is TRBV7-9; 9 bases are shared with TRBD1. Trimming at V came to 4 bases and at J to 5 bases, leaving 5 bases not matched to a gene. Germline values: CDR1 SEHNR, CDR2 FQNEAQ (reference sequence). The CDR3 covers 14 residues. CDR3 residues: CASSSGTGPETQYF. The CDR3 DNA reads as TGTGCCAGCAGCTCCGGGACAGGGCCCGAGACCCAGTACTTC.

The sample holds a few counts of this clone. This sequence joins TRBV5-4 and TRBJ2-2, with TRBD1 as a possible D gene (5 bases). The V gene's germline CDR1 is SGHNT and CDR2 YYREEE (reference sequence). The CDR3 loop spans 15 amino acids. Trimming pared 0 bases from V and 0 bases from J, leaving 6 bases between. CDR3 residues: CASSLGQTNTGELFF. As DNA, the CDR3 is TGTGCCAGCAGCTTGGGACAGACGAACACCGGGGAGCTGTTTTTT.

The V gene is TRBV7-3, the J gene TRBJ2-1; 11 nucleotides line up with TRBD1. Trimming cost V 3 bases and J 6 bases; bases outside gene matches: 4. Germline V CDR1 and CDR2: SGHTA, FQGTGA. The CDR3 is made up of 15 amino acids. The CDR3 region is CASSFPGTGGNEQFF. CDR3 DNA: TGTGCCAGCAGCTTCCCCGGGACAGGGGGCAATGAGCAGTTCTTC.

CDR3 bases: TGTGCCAGCAGCTTGGAACCGAGAAGCACAGATACGCAGTATTTT. Translation: CASSLEPRSTDTQYF. The chain employs TRBV5-8 and TRBJ2-3; D is unclear. Trimming pared 0 bases from V and 0 bases from J, leaving 8 bases between. Germline CDR1 is SGHTS and CDR2 is YDEGEE. There are 15 residues in the CDR3.

J is TRBJ1-5 and V is TRBV9; 9 bases line up with TRBD1. The CDR3 spans 16 residues. Trimming took 4 bases from V and 3 from J; bases not matched to a gene: 8. Germline V gene sequence: CDR1 SGDLS, CDR2 YYNGEE. The CDR3 nucleotides are TGTGCCAGCAGCCAAGACAGGGGGGACCTCAATCAGCCCCAGCATTTT. Translating it yields CASSQDRGDLNQPQHF.

This clone has more than one count but fewer than ten. The rearrangement uses TRBV7-3 and TRBJ2-2, with TRBD2 matching 16 bases. Losses at the gene ends were 6 bases for V and 3 bases for J; bases not matched to a gene: 19. The CDR3 is made up of 22 amino acids. Germline lookup yields CDR1 SGHTA and CDR2 FQGTGA. The CDR3 DNA is TGTGCCAGCAGTCTTTTTTGGGCCGGGACTAGCGGGGGGGTTGCGGACACCGGGGAGCTGTTTTTT. It encodes CASSLFWAGTSGGVADTGELFF. Supplemented by reference TRBV7-3 and TRBJ2-2, the full variable domain reads GAGVSQTPSNKVTEKGKYVELRCDPISGHTALYWYRQSLGQGPEFLIYFQGTGAADDSGLPNDRFFAVRPEGSVSTLKIQRTERGDSAVYLCASSLFWAGTSGGVADTGELFFGEGSRLTVL.

This clone was recorded a few times. This rearrangement joins TRBV7-3 to TRBJ1-5; tentatively, D is TRBD1 (5 bases). V shed 3 bases and J shed 4 bases, with 7 bases lying between them. The germline V gene encodes CDR1 SGHTA and CDR2 FQGTGA. The CDR3 sequence is 13 residues long. The CDR3 sequence is CASSLGPNQPQHF. In DNA, the CDR3 is TGTGCCAGCAGCTTGGGGCCTAATCAGCCCCAGCATTTT.

This chain uses TRBV5-4 with TRBJ1-3; 8 bases fit TRBD1. V lost 3 bases and J lost 0; bases outside the gene matches: 5. Per germline, CDR1 SGHNT and CDR2 YYREEE (reference sequence). The CDR3 extends over 16 amino acids. The CDR3 DNA reads as TGTGCCAGCAGCTGGGGACAGGCGAACTCTGGAAACACCATATATTTT. This sequence encodes CASSWGQANSGNTIYF.

CDR3 residues: CASSVDRGTDTQYF. CDR3 in DNA: TGTGCCAGCAGCGTAGACAGGGGGACAGATACGCAGTATTTT. V gene TRBV7-9 combines with J gene TRBJ2-3; 9 positions agree with TRBD1. The trim removed 5 bases at V and 3 bases at J, leaving 3 bases unmatched. The CDR3 is made up of 14 amino acids. From germline, CDR1 is SEHNR and CDR2 FQNEAQ (reference sequence).

The chain has TRBV28 and TRBJ1-2; D unresolved. Germline CDR1 MDHEN, CDR2 SYDVKM. CDR3 size: 12 residues. The germline V and J ends were trimmed by 6 bases and 5 bases, with 10 bases remaining between them. The CDR3 loop is CASSTYPYGYTF. The CDR3 coding sequence is TGTGCCAGCAGCACCTACCCTTATGGCTACACCTTC.

The chain is built from TRBV9 and TRBJ1-3, with unresolved D. Germline V gene sequence: CDR1 SGDLS, CDR2 YYNGEE. The CDR3 is 14 residues long. V shed 0 bases and J shed 4 bases, with 8 bases lying between them. CDR3 sequence reads: CASSVGGEGNTIYF. In DNA, the CDR3 is TGTGCCAGCAGCGTAGGGGGAGAGGGAAACACCATATATTTT. The complete variable domain, with remaining parts taken from reference TRBV9 and TRBJ1-3, reads DSGVTQTPKHLITATGQRVTLRCSPRSGDLSVYWYQQSLDQGLQFLIQYYNGEERAKGNILERFSAQQFPDLHSELNLSSLELGDSALYFCASSVGGEGNTIYFGEGSWLTVV.

V gene TRBV5-4 combines with J gene TRBJ2-7; TRBD2 aligns across 7 bases. CDR1 is SGHNT and CDR2 is YYREEE in the germline V gene (reference sequence). There are 12 residues in the CDR3. V was clipped by 5 bases and J by 3 bases; unmatched bases: 2. In DNA, the CDR3 is TGTGCCAGCAGAACTAGCGTCTACGAGCAGTACTTC. Translated, it gives CASRTSVYEQYF.

The count of this clone is one. This rearrangement joins TRBV11-2 to TRBJ2-1, with D hard to call. Germline CDR1 SGHAT, CDR2 FQNNGV. V was trimmed by 3 bases and J by 6 bases, leaving 12 bases between them. The CDR3 contains 14 residues. CDR3 amino acids: CASSFRHHANEQFF. CDR3 DNA sequence: TGTGCCAGCAGCTTTAGACACCACGCCAATGAGCAGTTCTTC.

The chain joins TRBV19 to TRBJ1-1; D is ambiguous. Trimming shortened V by 3 bases and J by 0 bases, and 8 bases separated the two germline ends. Germline CDR1 is LNHDA and CDR2 is SQIVND (reference sequence). CDR3 size: 14 residues. This CDR3 is CASSIVFVNTEAFF. CDR3 nucleotides: TGTGCCAGTAGTATTGTTTTCGTGAACACTGAAGCTTTCTTT.